This TCR beta chain was sequenced for a study of blood T cell repertoires in COVID-19. Study as a whole: The study drew acute and convalescent COVID-19 samples from the United States, Italy and Spain. PBMCs, B-cell-depleted T cells, or T cells were the source of the cDNA or gDNA that made up the material.

Per the authors' pipeline: Estimation of nucleated cell counts was performed using reference gene primer amplification. This table comes from immunoSEQ multiplex PCR, and its TCRdb copy is limited to in-frame clones, with some not included. That table furnishes V, J and clone size, whereas the DNA furnished D and trimming. The sample consists of 65,000 to 90,000 clones, 80% to 90% of them appearing once. This clone was detected a few times. The germline CDR1 and CDR2 sequences are MNHEY and SMNVEV (reference sequence). Trimming removed 0 bases from V and 0 bases from J, with 6 bases in between. The CDR3 totals 15 residues.

Source material: peripheral blood. This TCR derives from an elderly woman with active or convalescent COVID-19. The gene calls are TRBV27 and TRBJ1-5, with D hard to call. CDR3 sequence (DNA): TGTGCCAGCAGTTTATCAGCTAATAGCAATCAGCCCCAGCATTTT. It encodes CASSLSANSNQPQHF.